This T cell receptor beta chain was captured in a study of glioma-infiltrating T cells after dendritic cell vaccination. The length of the CDR3 is 14 residues. V lost 3 bases and J lost 2, with 10 bases in between. The germline V gene has CDR1 MRHNA and CDR2 SNTAGT. This clone has a handful of counts. Input was around 2.1 ug genomic DNA, or all available if less. The data were produced by immunoSEQ multiplex PCR, yet TCRdb's version contains in-frame clones alone and is incomplete. Found here are about 73,000 clones, over 75% of them singletons; the top ten hold under 2.5%. The chain is built from TRBV6-4 and TRBJ1-1; TRBD1 might be the D (6 bases). The receptor comes from a human donor with glioblastoma. The sequencing here drew on blood, taken before dendritic cell vaccination. CDR3 sequence reads: CASSEGGDNTEAFF. The DNA for the CDR3 is TGTGCCAGCAGTGAAGGGGGGGATAACACTGAAGCTTTCTTT.